This is a list of T cell receptor beta chains from one sample in a study of blood T cells in healthy people across ages. From the 5' RACE reads, TCRdb called clonotypes with MiXCR, one entry per CDR3 protein. The sample records over 750,000 distinct CDR3 sequences, around a quarter being singletons. This sample was shared with a second study, whose subject was T cells of mothers and their children.

The sample consisted of blood. Receptor source: a boy between 10 and 17 years old in good health. Each CDR3 is given with its conserved first and last residue. D genes are given only for firm matches. Clone size, where shown, is once, few, many, or a class for clones that have expanded.

TRBJ2-7 . TRBV9 . CASSVTGPSEQYF TGTGCCAGCAGCGTAACGGGGCCCTCCGAGCAGTACTTC
TRBJ1-1 . TRBV20-1 . CSARRSVYAEAFF TGCAGTGCTAGGAGGTCGGTATACGCTGAAGCTTTCTTT
TRBJ1-2 . TRBV2 TRBD1 CASSEAGQGSGYTF TGTGCCAGCAGTGAAGCCGGACAGGGCAGCGGCTACACCTTC
TRBJ2-5 many TRBV9 . CASSVEGLKTQYF TGTGCCAGCAGCGTAGAGGGGTTGAAGACCCAGTACTTC
TRBJ2-1 . TRBV6-2/TRBV6-3 TRBD2 CASSPLSIAGELEQFF TGTGCCAGCAGTCCGCTCTCAATAGCGGGGGAGCTTGAGCAGTTCTTC
TRBJ2-5 few TRBV11-2 . CASSLDSLQETQYF TGTGCCAGCAGCTTGGACAGCCTCCAAGAGACCCAGTACTTC
TRBJ2-7 . TRBV28 . CASSGSEQYF TGTGCCAGCAGTGGTTCCGAGCAGTACTTC
TRBJ2-7 . TRBV7-9 . CASSPNRDRSSYEQYF TGTGCCAGCAGCCCGAACCGGGACCGATCCTCCTACGAGCAGTACTTC
TRBJ2-3 few TRBV29-1 . CSASTSRAVDTQYF TGCAGCGCTTCGACCTCCCGGGCGGTAGATACGCAGTATTTT
TRBJ1-4 once TRBV27 . CASMEQAPGEKLFF TGTGCCAGCATGGAACAGGCCCCTGGGGAAAAACTGTTTTTT
TRBJ2-3 few TRBV16 . CASNQPADSTDTQYF TGTGCCAGCAACCAACCAGCGGATAGCACAGATACGCAGTATTTT
TRBJ2-1 few TRBV10-2 . CASTDPNRDEQFF TGCGCCAGCACAGACCCTAATCGGGATGAGCAGTTCTTC
TRBJ2-7 few TRBV7-2 . CASSRTELGSYEQYF TGTGCCAGCAGCCGGACCGAACTAGGGTCCTACGAGCAGTACTTC
TRBJ2-7 few TRBV3-1 TRBD2 CASSPKSGLAVEQYF TGTGCCAGCAGCCCGAAATCGGGACTAGCGGTCGAGCAGTACTTC
TRBJ2-3 . TRBV7-9 TRBD2 CASSPGTSGTPSYADTQYF TGTGCCAGCAGCCCCGGGACTAGCGGGACCCCCTCCTATGCAGATACGCAGTATTTT
TRBJ2-1 . TRBV29-1 . CSGGRELRSYNEQFF TGCAGCGGGGGGCGGGAACTTAGATCCTACAATGAGCAGTTCTTC
TRBJ2-5 once TRBV20-1 TRBD1 CSATDRGPEETQYF TGCAGTGCAACGGACAGGGGGCCGGAGGAGACCCAGTACTTC
TRBJ1-2 few TRBV28 . CASSLGDSYTF TGTGCCAGCAGTTTAGGGGACAGCTACACCTTC
TRBJ2-7 few TRBV16 TRBD1 CASSKRDRPNEQYF TGTGCCAGCAGCAAAAGGGACAGGCCTAACGAGCAGTACTTC
TRBJ2-7 few TRBV4-3 . CASSQDVDRDYEQYF TGCGCCAGCAGCCAAGATGTCGACAGAGACTACGAGCAGTACTTC
TRBJ2-1 few TRBV12-3/TRBV12-4 . CASSEGGRSQLNEQFF TGTGCCAGCAGTGAGGGGGGCCGGTCACAGCTCAATGAGCAGTTCTTC
TRBJ1-1 . TRBV4-3 . CASSQTGLRAAFF TGCGCCAGCAGCCAAACGGGACTTCGGGCAGCTTTCTTT